Below are 21 T cell receptor beta chains sequenced from a single sample in a study of T cell repertoires in cytomegalovirus infection (dated by TCRdb to between 2019 and 2020). The instrument given in TCRdb is Illumina HiSeq 1500. Starting from the raw public reads, TCRdb applied fastp trimming at Q25, assembled clones with MiXCR and retained in-frame beta chains. Entries are consolidated by CDR3 protein sequence, retaining the most common genes and DNA. The sample data list approximately 500,000 distinct CDR3 sequences, and about 33% of these were observed just once. Clones ranked in the top ten supply about a sixth of the sample. No antigen has been identified for these receptors. According to the study, the label for this sample's treatment or condition signals: in vitro stimulation with specific CMV peptide epitopes to enrich CMV-specific T cells. Sequencing used cultured PBMCs, obtained from culture after CMV antigen stimulation. The receptors stem from a human donor in good health (CMV status not recorded). Some clones in this sample may be carry-over from other donors' samples.

This clonotype was recorded a few times. This chain links TRBV7-9 with TRBJ2-6, with unresolved D. Germline V gene sequence: CDR1 SEHNR, CDR2 FQNEAQ (reference sequence). The CDR3 totals 15 residues. The germline V and J ends were trimmed by 1 base and 2 bases, with 6 bases remaining between them. The CDR3 region is CASSLVGTGANVLTF. For the CDR3, the DNA is TGTGCCAGCAGCTTAGTGGGTACTGGGGCCAACGTCCTGACTTTC.

This clonotype was observed a handful of times. The gene calls are TRBV11-2 and TRBJ2-5; 7 positions match TRBD2. CDR1 and CDR2 (germline): SGHAT, FQNNGV. The junction had 6 bases not matched to a gene; V was cut back by 1 base and J by 1 base. The CDR3 is made up of 16 amino acids. CDR3 region: CASSLGLAVLQETQYF. The CDR3 nucleotides are TGTGCCAGCAGCTTAGGGCTAGCGGTTCTCCAAGAGACCCAGTACTTC.

The V gene is TRBV10-3, the J gene TRBJ1-3; D is ambiguous. The germline V gene encodes CDR1 ENHRY and CDR2 SYGVKD. This CDR3 spans 16 amino acids. V lost 0 bases to trimming and J lost 0 bases, with 9 bases between them. This CDR3 is CAISESAVFSGNTIYF. The CDR3, as DNA: TGTGCCATCAGTGAGTCTGCAGTCTTCTCTGGAAACACCATATATTTT.

This clonotype turned up a few times. The chain has TRBV7-2 and TRBJ1-4; no definite D call. CDR1 is SGHTA, CDR2 FQGNSA, per germline. Trimming removed 2 bases at V and 8 bases at J, with 18 bases between. There are 16 residues in the CDR3. CDR3 nucleotide sequence: TGTGCCAGCAGCTTAAATCCGGCTGGTGTGGGAGAAAAACTGTTTTTT. This sequence encodes CASSLNPAGVGEKLFF.

This chain uses TRBV11-3 with TRBJ1-1; D might be TRBD1 (5 bases). Trimming pared 5 bases from V and 5 bases from J, leaving 12 bases between. The germline CDR1 and CDR2 sequences are SGHNT and YENEEA. The CDR3 sequence is 13 residues long. The CDR3 DNA reads as TGTGCCAGCAGCCATATGGGGGGTACTGAAGCTTTCTTT. Amino acids: CASSHMGGTEAFF.

The chain joins TRBV4-3 to TRBJ2-2; D gene ambiguous. The germline gives CDR1 LGHNA, CDR2 YSLEER. V shed 0 bases and J shed 4 bases, with 9 bases lying between them. The CDR3 runs to 15 residues. DNA for the CDR3: TGCGCCAGCAGCCAAGAGGCGCACTCCACCGGGGAGCTGTTTTTT. Amino acids: CASSQEAHSTGELFF.

This chain uses TRBV12-3 or TRBV12-4 with TRBJ2-2; 9 positions agree with TRBD1. The CDR3 covers 19 residues. The trim removed 6 bases at V and 0 bases at J, leaving 14 bases unmatched. This CDR3 is CASRRTGVIFAPNTGELFF. The CDR3 DNA reads TGTGCCAGCAGGAGGACAGGGGTGATTTTCGCACCGAACACCGGGGAGCTGTTTTTT.

The genes are TRBV7-9 and TRBJ2-1; 9 bases map to TRBD2. CDR1 and CDR2 (germline): SEHNR, FQNEAQ (reference sequence). After removal of 4 bases from V and 9 bases from J, the junction contained 13 bases not matched to a gene. There are 16 residues in the CDR3. CDR3 in amino acids: CASSSRGGTSWAEQFF. The CDR3 bases are TGTGCCAGCAGCTCACGGGGCGGGACTAGCTGGGCTGAGCAGTTCTTC. Supplemented by reference TRBV7-9 and TRBJ2-1, the full variable domain reads DTGVSQNPRHKITKRGQNVTFRCDPISEHNRLYWYRQTLGQGPEFLTYFQNEAQLEKSRLLSDRFSAERPKGSFSTLEIQRTEQGDSAMYLCASSSRGGTSWAEQFFGPGTRLTVL.

The chain joins TRBV18 to TRBJ2-7; D may match TRBD1 or TRBD2 (5 bases each). The CDR3 is 15 amino acids. CDR1 KGHSH and CDR2 LQKENI come from the germline V gene. The V and J ends lost 6 bases and 1 base respectively, with 16 bases between them. CDR3 sequence: CASSPGTKMSYEQYF. The CDR3 DNA is TGTGCCAGCTCGCCCGGGACGAAGATGTCCTACGAGCAGTACTTC.

The J gene is TRBJ2-7, the V gene TRBV20-1, with 9 bases that match TRBD2. J gave up 2 bases and V 1 base, and 0 bases lay outside the gene matches. Germline-derived CDR1 and CDR2 are DFQATT and SNEGSKA (reference sequence). This CDR3 has 13 residues. CDR3 amino acids: CSARGGRAYEQYF. The CDR3 region has the DNA TGCAGTGCTAGAGGCGGGAGGGCCTACGAGCAGTACTTC.

The genes are TRBV6-2 or TRBV6-3 and TRBJ1-2; TRBD1 might be the D (5 bases). Germline values: CDR1 MNHEY, CDR2 SVGEGT. Trimming took off 6 bases at V and 3 bases at J, with 20 bases between the two ends. The CDR3 has 16 residues. CDR3 region: CASSEAPSTAYYGYTF. CDR3 nucleotide sequence: TGTGCCAGCAGCGAGGCCCCTTCGACAGCCTACTATGGCTACACCTTC.

The rearrangement links TRBV19 to TRBJ1-2; D gene unclear. V lost 7 bases, J lost 4 bases, and 13 bases lay in between. CDR1 and CDR2 from the germline V gene are LNHDA and SQIVND (reference sequence). The CDR3 consists of 13 residues. The CDR3 DNA reads TGTGCCAGTACCCCGGGGAGGATCTATGGCTACACCTTC. As protein: CASTPGRIYGYTF.

This chain links TRBV6-1 with TRBJ2-7; 9 positions match TRBD2. V shed 6 bases and J 3 bases; nucleotides not matched to a gene: 6. The CDR3 extends over 14 amino acids. Germline assignment: CDR1 MNHNS and CDR2 SASEGT. CDR3 loop: CASRGTSLRYEQYF. The CDR3 DNA sequence: TGTGCCAGCAGGGGGACTAGCTTGCGCTACGAGCAGTACTTC.

This clonotype was counted ten times or more. The J gene is TRBJ2-7, the V gene TRBV6-2 or TRBV6-3, with 7 bases that match TRBD2. Germline V gene sequence: CDR1 MNHEY, CDR2 SVGEGT. The CDR3 contains 14 residues. The V segment lost 6 bases and the J segment 1 base; nucleotides outside the gene matches: 6. The DNA for the CDR3 is TGTGCCAGCAGCCCAATTAGCGGGTCCTACGAGCAGTACTTC. Translated: CASSPISGSYEQYF.

The table lists this clonotype with a count of one. A much bigger clone sits one base away, suggesting this may be a read error. The chain has TRBV20-1 and TRBJ1-2; weak D call: TRBD1 (6 bases). Germline CDR1 and CDR2: DFQATT and SNEGSKA (reference sequence). This CDR3 spans 14 amino acids. The ends were cut back, 6 bases at V and 12 bases at J, with 26 bases in the middle. The CDR3 DNA reads TGCAGTGCCGGACTACCGGGACACCCTCCAGGCCACACCTTC. Its protein is CSAGLPGHPPGHTF.

To note about this clonotype: A much larger clone is a single base away; this may be a read error. This chain uses TRBV6-8 with TRBJ2-4; 7 bases agree with TRBD1. From germline, CDR1 is MNHGY and CDR2 SAAAGT. There are 14 residues in the CDR3. Trimming at V came to 8 bases and at J to 4 bases, leaving 8 bases not matched to a gene. CDR3 DNA: TGTGCCAGCGGTGCCGGGACAGTAAAAAACATTCAGTACTTC. This sequence encodes CASGAGTVKNIQYF.

This chain connects TRBV7-2 to TRBJ2-1; unclear D gene. The germline V gene encodes CDR1 SGHTA and CDR2 FQGNSA. V shed 5 bases and J shed 2 bases, with 13 bases lying between them. The CDR3 length is 15 residues. CDR3 bases: TGTGCCAGCAGCCCCCAGAGATCGACCTACAATGAGCAGTTCTTC. This encodes CASSPQRSTYNEQFF.

The J gene is TRBJ1-4, the V gene TRBV16; TRBD1 is a possible D gene (5 bases). Germline CDR1 reads KGHSY; CDR2 reads FQNENV. CDR3 length equals 15 residues. V was trimmed by 2 bases and J by 8 bases, leaving 15 bases between them. This chain's CDR3 is CASSQLGTLGEKLFF. The DNA for the CDR3 is TGTGCCAGCAGCCAACTGGGGACCCTAGGCGAAAAACTGTTTTTT.

This sequence joins TRBV7-4 and TRBJ2-1, with D possibly TRBD2 on 5 matching bases. Between the trimmed V and J ends, which lost 4 bases and 4 bases, there was a span of 17 bases. CDR1 SGHVT and CDR2 SQSDAQ come from the germline V gene. This CDR3 has 16 amino acids. The CDR3: CASSSLTRPEYNEQFF. Written as DNA, the CDR3 is TGTGCCAGCAGCTCGCTTACTAGGCCCGAATACAATGAGCAGTTCTTC. Looking up the rest from reference TRBV7-4 and TRBJ2-1 gives the full variable domain: GAGVSQSPRYKVAKRGRDVALRCDSISGHVTLYWYRQTLGQGSEVLTYSQSDAQRDKSGRPSGRFSAERPERSVSTLKIQRTEQGDSAVYLCASSSLTRPEYNEQFFGPGTRLTVL.

This clonotype has only a few counts. The V call is TRBV4-3, the J call TRBJ2-2; D call uncertain. Trimming stripped 6 bases from V and 5 bases from J, with 4 bases between. CDR3 length equals 11 residues. Germline V gene lookup returns CDR1 LGHNA and CDR2 YSLEER. As DNA, the CDR3 is TGCGCCAGCAGGCTTACCGGGGAGCTGTTTTTT. Its protein product is CASRLTGELFF.

This chain links TRBV20-1 with TRBJ2-1; tentatively, D is TRBD2 (7 bases). CDR1 DFQATT and CDR2 SNEGSKA come from the germline V gene (reference sequence). The V end lost 6 bases, the J end lost 0 bases, and 15 bases lay between the germline ends. This CDR3 comprises 15 residues. In DNA form, the CDR3 reads TGCAGTGCCCCCGGGGGGCGCGGCTCCTACAATGAGCAGTTCTTC. Residues: CSAPGGRGSYNEQFF.